This T cell receptor (beta chain) was sequenced in a study of cytomegalovirus exposure and HLA in healthy donors listed by TCRdb under 2017. Looking at the study overall: An earlier analysis of 587 of the donors reported 250 to 300 Gb of sequence data and some 110 million unique TCR beta sequences obtained from about 179 million T cells. An early release that covered about 600 HLA-typed donors contained around 300 gigabases of sequencing data and tens of millions of unique TCR sequences. Of the 300 to 500 genotyped donors, 81% were placed in the genetic ancestry cluster associated with self-reported Caucasian donors. The study aimed to test whether signatures of past pathogen exposure could be identified by cataloging public T cell receptors. The T cell repertoires of around 730 subjects were profiled by immunosequencing and related to cytomegalovirus serostatus. Along with the 666-subject first cohort, a separate validation cohort of over a hundred different subjects was used. High-throughput TCR immunosequencing, statistical association of individual TCRs with disease status, and machine learning were combined to predict cytomegalovirus infection status. A later analysis re-analyzed previously published TCR beta repertoires from 550 to 700 donors and added high-resolution HLA genotyping to study TCR occurrence patterns. The later analysis used no new phenotypic data to find candidate immune exposures, relying instead on TCR beta sequences and their occurrence across donors. An earlier analysis of approximately 580 of the donors used high-throughput TCR beta sequencing to judge whether each TCR beta V gene segment behaved as functional or pseudogenic. Donor age, sex, ethnicity and CMV serostatus were compiled together with the repertoire data. A later genetic analysis took genome-wide SNP genotypes for about 55% of the roughly 700 donors and used that subset as a discovery cohort. All discovery cohort repertoires had been generated on a single sequencing platform. Both class I and class II loci were covered by HLA typing, at four-digit resolution. The number of typed donors differed by locus: about 620-640 for A, B, C, DRB1 and DQB1; approximately 520 for DQA1; about 600 for DPA1; and 400 to 480 for DPB1. A few DR-DQ haplotypes were treated as single units for association and clustering because of strong linkage in the cohort. Among about 390 genotyped donors of the cohort, an average of roughly 240,000 unique TCR beta nucleotide sequences were sequenced per donor, around 18% of them non-productive.

Results the study describes overall, beyond this receptor: The authors suggested that the approach could potentially be generalized to other disease states and immunological phenotypes. When HLA alleles, especially DR and DQ, strongly co-occurred, attributing TCR associations to individual alleles was difficult. In a later analysis, some 17,000 TCR beta sequences were associated with specific HLA alleles at a false discovery rate of 0.05. Cytomegalovirus status was reported to be diagnosed by the classifier with high specificity and sensitivity in both the original and validation cohorts. In a later analysis, HLA-associated TCR beta chains were found to be more clonally expanded and to have lower generation probabilities than equally common non-associated chains. Because counts were too low, 15 to 20 rarely observed V segments, including chromosome 9 orphons, were left out of the earlier analysis of about 620 of the donors. A later analysis found that TCR association rates varied across HLA loci, with DRB1 alleles showing the most associated TCRs and HLA-C alleles the fewest. Because some donors lacked HLA typing at each locus, the association tests relied only on the typed subset. While some public TCRs were present in many individuals, most TCR sequences turned up only very rarely across donors. Presence/absence analyses assumed roughly uniform sequencing depth across donors, an assumption that may not hold. According to a later analysis, parvovirus B19, influenza, CMV and Epstein-Barr virus appeared linked to several top co-occurrence clusters. Linkage disequilibrium might explain the correlated functional status among segregating V segments, but an unknown experimental factor could not be ruled out. A later genetic analysis reported fewer N-insertions in productive TCRs among donors in an Asian-associated ancestry cluster than the roughly 650-donor mean. A further reported finding was that TCR beta sequences accurately predicted the HLA-A and HLA-B alleles for most subjects in the first cohort. In a later analysis, most CMV-associated TCR beta chains were found to appear HLA-restricted, with HLA associations seemingly driven largely by CMV exposure. A cluster of highly shared sequence variants was judged likely to represent a technical artifact of the sequencing pipeline. Broadly in line with IMGT annotations, most TCR beta V segments showed up in productive rearrangements about 90% or about 30% of the time in an earlier analysis of several hundred of the donors. In vitro tests confirmed that a few of the cytomegalovirus-associated TCR beta chains recognize cytomegalovirus antigens. The only immune exposure information available for the cohort was CMV serostatus. V-gene and J-gene trimming of TCR beta chains was associated with a missense DCLRE1C variant in a later genetic analysis, and the association was replicated in an independent cohort. Only TCR beta chains were sequenced in this cohort, and the absence of alpha or paired-chain data limited detectable features. In the study, some 160 TCR beta chains were listed as associated with cytomegalovirus.

In total, approximately 690 healthy bone marrow donors made up the cohort. All cohort members were sampled while nominally healthy, although unrecorded immune exposures were likely present. The donor was CMV seropositive and belonged to the group of 250 to 350 seropositive cohort members. A peripheral blood sample was provided by each donor, and peripheral blood mononuclear cells were used for TCR beta sequencing. Genomic DNA extraction from the blood cell samples was performed with the Qiagen DNeasy Blood Extraction Kit. This clone turned up a few times. This receptor's antigen is unknown. One base away there is no much larger clone; base qualities are not given. Library construction relied on the immunoSEQ multiplex PCR assay. The multiplex PCR relied on a mix of 60 forward primers for TCR Vbeta segments and 13 reverse primers for TCR Jbeta segments. The CDR3 region of rearranged TCR beta genes was amplified from genomic DNA with a multiplex PCR assay. The Illumina HiSeq System was used to sequence the amplified TCR beta libraries as 87-base-pair reads. The paper's processing steps were these. A later analysis tallied 75 million to 95 million unique TCR beta chains across the 700 or so repertoires, and about 12 million of those chains were shared by two or more donors. To remove PCR and sequencing errors, raw reads were error-corrected and collapsed into unique sequences using a nearest-neighbor algorithm that merged closely related sequences. CDR3 sequences were aligned to IMGT reference sequences to assign V, D and J gene segments. For a sequence to be retained, at least a six-nucleotide match to both a V gene segment and a J gene segment was required. A rearrangement was called productive if the CDR3 had no stop codons and remained in frame with V and J, and every other rearrangement was called non-productive. CDR3 was defined according to IMGT convention as the region running from the second conserved V-encoded cysteine to the conserved J-encoded phenylalanine. Sequences without an unambiguous match to a single V gene segment were excluded from the earlier analysis of 450 to 750 of the donors. An earlier analysis of roughly 590 of the donors called V segments functional above 56.7% productive rearrangements and segregating when the between-donor standard deviation exceeded 5%. A statistical classification framework was developed to diagnose cytomegalovirus status using the catalog of TCR beta chain sequences. In a later analysis, TCR nucleotide sequences were compared against IMGT/GENE-DB human TR gene sequences so that V and J genes could be assigned. In a later analysis, CDR3 sequences and most-parsimonious VDJ recombination scenarios were assigned using the TCRdist pipeline. In a later analysis, every TCR beta chain was defined by the combination of its CDR3 amino acid sequence and its V-gene family, and reads without a unique V-gene family were dropped. As a way to deal with suspected cross-contamination and a sequencing artifact, a later analysis dropped 450 to 600 nucleotide sequences that were highly shared and had low generation probability. For each public chain, a later analysis derived a clonal expansion index from normalized ranks of inferred template counts within each repertoire. Generation probabilities in a later analysis came from a VDJ recombination model fitted to out-of-frame rearrangements, and those results were checked against IGoR. Hypergeometric tests were used in a later analysis to score TCR-TCR, TCR-HLA and TCR-CMV co-occurrence, with a repertoire-size bias correction applied to the TCR pairs. A later analysis estimated false discovery rates by permuting HLA or CMV assignments 20 times. In a later analysis, co-occurring TCRs were grouped using DBSCAN, with TCRdist sequence similarity added in when clustering inside HLA-allele-positive subsets. Co-occurrence clustering excluded repertoires with fewer than 30,000 or more than 120,000 public chains, plus five with anomalous nucleotide sharing. Held by TCRdb, this immuneACCESS table contains in-frame sequences only and omits some clones. Under half of the omission traces to an unresolved V gene where checked; the cause of the rest is unknown. D and trimming come from the DNA, and the V and J calls and clone size come from that table. For this sample the table gives over 70,000 clones, of which around 68% were detected only once. The ten largest make up around 20% of the sample.

This receptor was obtained from a man younger than 45 in good health and CMV-seropositive. Specimen: PBMCs.

The DNA reads as follows: TGTGCCAGCAGTGTTTTTAGCGGACCCTACAATGAGCAGTTCTTC. Its translation is CASSVFSGPYNEQFF. This chain joins TRBV6-1 to TRBJ2-1, and the D gene may be TRBD2, 6 bases matching. The CDR3 sequence holds 15 residues, the cysteine and phenylalanine included. Kept here is only the CDR3 DNA, which spans 45 bases and is read in frame from base 1. V gives up 4 bases and J gives up 2 bases, and the segment between their germline ends measures 12 bases. Based on the germline V gene, the CDR1 and CDR2 sequences are MNHNS and SASEGT.